This paragraph covers one TCR beta chain sequence. Trimming stripped 2 bases from V and 4 bases from J, with 13 bases between. CDR1 SGHTS and CDR2 YDEGEE come from the germline V gene. The CDR3 totals 15 residues. This entry comes from a study of cytomegalovirus exposure and HLA in healthy donors. PCR amplification relied on 60 Vbeta primers (plus 13 Jbeta primers). Clones were read by immunoSEQ multiplex PCR, and TCRdb kept only the in-frame ones, dropping some. Seen here are 60,000 to 65,000 clones, more than 60% observed once, and the top ten hold under 30%. Sample: PBMCs. V usage is TRBV5-8 and J usage is TRBJ1-3; D unresolved. The receptor comes from a middle-aged woman in good health and CMV-seropositive. The CDR3 nucleotides read TGTGCCAGCAGCTTAATGCGGGGTGCAGGAAACACCATATATTTT. It yields the protein CASSLMRGAGNTIYF.